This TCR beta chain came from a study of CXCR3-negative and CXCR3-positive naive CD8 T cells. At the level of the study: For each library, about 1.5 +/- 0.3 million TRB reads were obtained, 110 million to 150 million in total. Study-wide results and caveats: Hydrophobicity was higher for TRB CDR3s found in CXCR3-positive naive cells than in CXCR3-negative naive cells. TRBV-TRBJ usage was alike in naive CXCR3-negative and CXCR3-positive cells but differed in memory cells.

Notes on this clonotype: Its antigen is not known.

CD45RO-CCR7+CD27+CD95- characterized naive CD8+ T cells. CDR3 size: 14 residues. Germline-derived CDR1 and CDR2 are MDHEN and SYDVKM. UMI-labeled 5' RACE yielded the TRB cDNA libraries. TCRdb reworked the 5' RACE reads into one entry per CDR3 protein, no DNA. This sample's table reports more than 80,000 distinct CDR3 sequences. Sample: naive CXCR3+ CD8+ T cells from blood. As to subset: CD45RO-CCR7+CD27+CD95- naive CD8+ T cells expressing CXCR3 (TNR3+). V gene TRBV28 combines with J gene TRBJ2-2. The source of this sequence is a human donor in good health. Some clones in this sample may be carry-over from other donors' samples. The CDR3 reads CASRATHNTGELFF.